The 21 T cell receptor beta chains given below trace back to one sample, sequenced in a study of shared clonotypes between healthy human individuals. TCRdb keeps only in-frame clones here, not all; method: immunoSEQ multiplex PCR. The sample yields around 2.1 million clones, almost 96% seen once. Sequenced sample: naive CD4+ T cells sorted from blood. The subset: CD45RA+ positively selected. The source is a young man in good health.

This chain connects TRBV7-6 to TRBJ1-5; the match to TRBD1 covers 9 bases. The CDR3 extends over 15 amino acids. Germline CDR1 reads SGHVS; CDR2 reads FNYEAQ. Trimming at V came to 5 bases and at J to 3 bases, leaving 5 bases not matched to a gene. The chain's CDR3 is CASSTGTGSNQPQHF. The CDR3 nucleotides read TGTGCCAGCAGCACAGGGACAGGGTCCAATCAGCCCCAGCATTTT.

This clone came up once. Other DNA variants within this sample encode the same CDR3. This chain uses TRBV2 with TRBJ2-2, with 7 bases aligning to TRBD1. The CDR3 loop spans 13 amino acids. Germline assignment: CDR1 SNHLY and CDR2 FYNNEI. V lost 6 bases to trimming and J lost 5 bases; unmatched junction nucleotides: 3. Written as DNA, the CDR3 is TGTGCCAGCAGCGAACAGGGGACCGGGGAGCTGTTTTTT. Protein sequence: CASSEQGTGELFF.

CDR3 in DNA: TGCGCCAGCAGTAAGGACAAAACCTACAATGAGCAGTTCTTC. Translation gives CASSKDKTYNEQFF. The chain couples TRBV5-1 to TRBJ2-1, with D perhaps TRBD1 (5 bases). The CDR3 consists of 14 residues. CDR1 and CDR2 from the germline V gene are SGHRS and YFSETQ. Trimming took off 5 bases at V and 2 bases at J, with 11 bases between the two ends.

The V call is TRBV19, the J call TRBJ2-7; no definite D call. This CDR3 is 14 amino acids long. Trimming stripped 3 bases from V and 7 bases from J, with 16 bases between. CDR1 and CDR2 from the germline V gene are LNHDA and SQIVND (reference sequence). The CDR3 here is CASSIGPLLGEQYF. The DNA of the CDR3 is TGTGCCAGTAGTATCGGCCCCCTCCTGGGGGAGCAGTACTTC.

The J gene is TRBJ2-5, the V gene TRBV5-6, with TRBD1 matching over 7 bases. V was pared by 4 bases and J by 5 bases, with 11 bases of the junction left unmatched. The CDR3 contains 15 residues. Germline values: CDR1 SGHDT, CDR2 YYEEEE. CDR3 coding DNA: TGTGCCAGCAGCAACCTATTGACAGGGTTGGAGACCCAGTACTTC. Translation: CASSNLLTGLETQYF. Using reference TRBV5-6 and TRBJ2-5 for the parts outside the CDR3, the full variable domain is DAGVTQSPTHLIKTRGQQVTLRCSPKSGHDTVSWYQQALGQGPQFIFQYYEEEERQRGNFPDRFSGHQFPNYSSELNVNALLLGDSALYLCASSNLLTGLETQYFGPGTRLLVL.

This clone was observed a single time. The rearrangement links TRBV6-5 to TRBJ2-7; the D call may be TRBD1 or TRBD2 (6 bases each). The CDR3 covers 15 residues. Per germline, CDR1 MNHEY and CDR2 SVGAGI. Trimming pared 6 bases from V and 3 bases from J, leaving 18 bases between. CDR3 coding DNA: TGTGCCAGCAGGGTTGTGTCGGGGGCCCTCTACGAGCAGTACTTC. This encodes CASRVVSGALYEQYF.

The gene calls are TRBV6-6 and TRBJ2-2, with TRBD1 matching over 7 bases. The CDR3 totals 13 residues. The germline CDR1 and CDR2 sequences are MNHNY and SVGAGI (reference sequence). V lost 4 bases and J lost 4; bases outside the gene matches: 0. The CDR3 nucleotides read TGTGCCAGCAGTTCAGGGGGCACCGGGGAGCTGTTTTTT. This codes for CASSSGGTGELFF.

The chain links TRBV6-5 to TRBJ2-4; D remains unclear. Per germline, CDR1 MNHEY and CDR2 SVGAGI. The V end was cut by 4 bases, the J end by 9 bases, with 13 bases between. The CDR3 runs to 13 residues. CDR3 in amino acids: CASSSGRLGIQYF. Written as DNA, the CDR3 is TGTGCCAGCAGTTCTGGGCGCCTAGGCATTCAGTACTTC.

This clone was counted once. V is TRBV28 and J is TRBJ2-7; D may correspond to TRBD1 or TRBD2 (7 bases each). Germline loops: CDR1 MDHEN, CDR2 SYDVKM. The CDR3 spans 16 residues. V dropped 2 bases and J dropped 6 bases, with 20 bases sitting between them. This CDR3 is CASSLLAGGKRGEQYF. The CDR3 nucleotides are TGTGCCAGCAGTTTACTGGCAGGGGGTAAGCGGGGCGAGCAGTACTTC.

V usage is TRBV29-1 and J usage is TRBJ2-7; D might be TRBD1 (5 bases). The CDR3 runs to 13 residues. Trimming stripped 3 bases from V and 1 base from J, with 10 bases between. Germline V gene lookup returns CDR1 SQVTM and CDR2 ANQGSEA. CDR3 nucleotide sequence: TGCAGCGTTGAGGGGCAGCTTTCCTACGAGCAGTACTTC. Residues: CSVEGQLSYEQYF.

Details on this clone: Other DNA sequences within the sample encode an identical CDR3. DNA of the CDR3: TGCGCCAGCAGCTTGGGTCGGGACAGAAGCACAGATACGCAGTATTTT. Its translation: CASSLGRDRSTDTQYF. This rearrangement joins TRBV5-1 to TRBJ2-3, with 7 bases lining up with TRBD1. With 0 bases clipped from V and 0 bases from J, the junction kept 4 bases outside the gene matches. Germline values: CDR1 SGHRS, CDR2 YFSETQ. This CDR3 contains 16 residues. Based on the CDR3 plus reference TRBV5-1 and TRBJ2-3, the full variable domain is KAGVTQTPRYLIKTRGQQVTLSCSPISGHRSVSWYQQTPGQGLQFLFEYFSETQRNKGNFPGRFSGRQFSNSRSEMNVSTLELGDSALYLCASSLGRDRSTDTQYFGPGTRLTVL.

V gene TRBV9 combines with J gene TRBJ2-5; 9 bases fit TRBD2. The V and J ends lost 0 bases and 2 bases, in that order; junction bases with no gene match: 5. The CDR3 is 16 amino acids. Per germline, CDR1 SGDLS and CDR2 YYNGEE. Here the CDR3 DNA reads TGTGCCAGCAGCGTAGGAAGCGGGAGGACGCAAGAGACCCAGTACTTC. Its translation: CASSVGSGRTQETQYF.

The chain joins TRBV5-5 to TRBJ1-5, with a tentative D call TRBD1 (6 bases). V was pared by 0 bases and J by 14 bases, with 18 bases between. Germline-derived CDR1 and CDR2 are SGHKS and YYEKEE (reference sequence). CDR3 length: 14 amino acids. In DNA form, the CDR3 reads TGTGCCAGCAGCTTGGGGCAGGGGTTGGGACTCGAGCATTTT. This translates into CASSLGQGLGLEHF.

V and J are TRBV28 and TRBJ2-1; unclear D gene. The V end was cut by 6 bases, the J end by 2 bases, with 14 bases between. This CDR3 is 15 amino acids long. CDR1 and CDR2 from the germline V gene are MDHEN and SYDVKM. The CDR3 loop reads CASRPPDGPYNEQFF. In DNA form, the CDR3 reads TGTGCCAGCAGGCCGCCGGACGGTCCCTACAATGAGCAGTTCTTC.

The V gene is TRBV30, the J gene TRBJ2-3; TRBD1 might be the D (6 bases). CDR1 is GTSNPN and CDR2 is SVGIG in the germline V gene (reference sequence). The CDR3 sequence is 15 residues long. V lost 1 base and J lost 1, with 12 bases in between. In DNA, the CDR3 is TGTGCCTGGAGTGACCCAAACAGGGGCACAGATACGCAGTATTTT. As protein: CAWSDPNRGTDTQYF.

In this sample, this clone turned up once. The genes are TRBV7-2 and TRBJ2-1; D may correspond to TRBD1 or TRBD2 (5 bases each). Germline CDR1 SGHTA, CDR2 FQGNSA. V lost 3 bases and J lost 12, with 15 bases in between. This CDR3 is built from 13 residues. The CDR3 loop is CASSFRDRPWQFF. CDR3 coding DNA: TGTGCCAGCAGCTTTAGGGACCGCCCATGGCAGTTCTTC.

This chain links TRBV2 with TRBJ2-5, with TRBD2 as a possible D gene (5 bases). Trimming took 4 bases from V and 4 from J, leaving 10 bases between them. From germline, CDR1 is SNHLY and CDR2 FYNNEI. There are 13 residues in the CDR3. In nucleotides, the CDR3 is TGTGCCAGCAGTGGGGCGGGTATAGAGACCCAGTACTTC. It yields the protein CASSGAGIETQYF. Filled out from reference TRBV2 and TRBJ2-5, the complete variable domain reads EPEVTQTPSHQVTQMGQEVILRCVPISNHLYFYWYRQILGQKVEFLVSFYNNEISEKSEIFDDQFSVERPDGSNFTLKIRSTKLEDSAMYFCASSGAGIETQYFGPGTRLLVL.

The chain carries TRBV18 and TRBJ2-7; D possibly corresponds to TRBD1 (6 bases). The germline CDR1 and CDR2 sequences are KGHSH and LQKENI. This CDR3 has 12 amino acids. Trimming stripped 5 bases from V and 4 bases from J, with 9 bases between. CDR3 loop: CASSSGQYEQYF. CDR3 bases: TGTGCCAGCTCATCAGGACAGTACGAGCAGTACTTC.

V gene TRBV6-6 combines with J gene TRBJ2-3; 7 bases agree with TRBD2. With V trimmed by 2 bases and J by 4 bases, 9 bases remained unmatched. Germline loops: CDR1 MNHNY, CDR2 SVGAGI (reference sequence). The CDR3 spans 16 residues. The CDR3 sequence is CASSYRAGTSSDTQYF. CDR3 nucleotide sequence: TGTGCCAGCAGTTACCGAGCGGGAACATCATCAGATACGCAGTATTTT.

The table lists this clone with a count of one. In the same sample, other DNA sequences code for this CDR3. The chain carries TRBV10-3 and TRBJ2-5; 8 nucleotides agree with TRBD2. The CDR3 is made up of 14 amino acids. The V segment lost 3 bases and the J segment 5 bases; nucleotides outside the gene matches: 5. Germline V CDR1 and CDR2: ENHRY, SYGVKD. Here the CDR3 reads CAISDLGLVETQYF. CDR3 coding DNA: TGTGCCATCAGTGATTTGGGACTAGTGGAGACCCAGTACTTC.

This clone was seen just once. The CDR3: CASSRQPANSPLHF. The CDR3 DNA sequence: TGTGCCAGCAGCCGACAGCCTGCTAATTCACCCCTCCACTTT. The chain joins TRBV16 to TRBJ1-6; D possibly corresponds to TRBD1 (5 bases). CDR3 length: 14 amino acids. Trimming took off 4 bases at V and 6 bases at J, with 10 bases between the two ends. Germline CDR1 and CDR2: KGHSY and FQNENV.